One T cell receptor (beta chain) is described in this entry. TCRdb processed the reads anew with MiXCR; each CDR3 protein has one entry. The sample lists about 360,000 distinct CDR3 sequences, roughly 20% occurring once. CDR3 length equals 14 residues. The V gene lost 5 bases and the J gene lost 4 bases, with 12 bases spanning the gap. From germline, CDR1 is SGHTA and CDR2 FQGNSA. This specimen comes from a study of T cell repertoires in cytomegalovirus infection. Sequenced input: PBMCs. The J gene is TRBJ1-5, the V gene TRBV7-2; D gene unclear. The receptor was isolated from a human donor in good health (CMV status not recorded). Some clones in this sample may be carry-over from other donors' samples. CDR3 sequence (DNA): TGTGCCAGCAGCCTGAACTCTGGGAATCAGCCCCAGCATTTT. Protein product: CASSLNSGNQPQHF.